This T cell receptor beta chain was recovered during a study of tumor-infiltrating lymphocytes in localized non-small cell lung cancer. Looking at the study overall: From each patient, both tumor and uninvolved lung, non-adjacent to tumor, were sampled.

The CDR3 is 15 residues long. In germline, CDR1 is MNHEY, CDR2 SVGAGI. The V gene end was trimmed by 6 bases and the J gene end by 2 bases; junction bases not matched to a gene: 8. Sequenced by immunoSEQ multiplex PCR; TCRdb stores in-frame clones only, minus some. This sample has more than 10,000 clones, with approximately 85% found just once. Regarding this clone: Its specificity is not known.

The study, taken as a whole, reports: Tumors had more T cell infiltration than uninvolved lung, per TCRbeta sequencing and CD3 counts. Not all patients were TCR sequenced, owing to tissue quantity.

Input material: uninvolved lung tissue not adjacent to the tumor. The clonotype was recovered from a human donor with non-small cell lung cancer. This chain links TRBV6-5 with TRBJ2-7; 9 bases are shared with TRBD2. CDR3 DNA: TGTGCCAGCAGCCCAGGAGCGGGGGGCACCTACGAGCAGTACTTC. This encodes CASSPGAGGTYEQYF.